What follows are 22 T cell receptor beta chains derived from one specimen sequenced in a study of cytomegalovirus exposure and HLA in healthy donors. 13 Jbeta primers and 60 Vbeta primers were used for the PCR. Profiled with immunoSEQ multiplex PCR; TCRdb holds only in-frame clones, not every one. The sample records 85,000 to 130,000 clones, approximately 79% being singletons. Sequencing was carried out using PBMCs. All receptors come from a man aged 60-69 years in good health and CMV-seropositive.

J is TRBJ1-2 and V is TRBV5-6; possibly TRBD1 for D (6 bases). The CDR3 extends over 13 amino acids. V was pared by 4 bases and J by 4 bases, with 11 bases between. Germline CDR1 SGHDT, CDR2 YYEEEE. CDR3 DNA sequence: TGTGCCAGCAGCAGGGGGGGCCCCTATGGCTACACCTTC. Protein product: CASSRGGPYGYTF.

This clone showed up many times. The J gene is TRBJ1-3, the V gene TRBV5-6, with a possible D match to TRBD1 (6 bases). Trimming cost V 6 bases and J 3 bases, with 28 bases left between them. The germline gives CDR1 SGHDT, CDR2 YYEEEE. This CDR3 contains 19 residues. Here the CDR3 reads CASNFGVVQGTLGGNTIYF. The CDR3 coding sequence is TGTGCCAGCAATTTCGGAGTAGTGCAGGGGACCTTGGGTGGAAACACCATATATTTT.

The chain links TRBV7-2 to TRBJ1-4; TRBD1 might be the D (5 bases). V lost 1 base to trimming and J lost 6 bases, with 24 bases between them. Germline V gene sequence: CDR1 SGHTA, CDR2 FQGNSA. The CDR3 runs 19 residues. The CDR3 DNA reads TGTGCCAGCAGCTTAGGGGGGGGTGCCAGGGCGGGGTCGTATGAAAAACTGTTTTTT. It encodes CASSLGGGARAGSYEKLFF. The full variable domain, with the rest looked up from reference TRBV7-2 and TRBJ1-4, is GAGVSQSPSNKVTEKGKDVELRCDPISGHTALYWYRQSLGQGLEFLIYFQGNSAPDKSGLPSDRFSAERTGGSVSTLTIQRTQQEDSAVYLCASSLGGGARAGSYEKLFFGSGTQLSVL.

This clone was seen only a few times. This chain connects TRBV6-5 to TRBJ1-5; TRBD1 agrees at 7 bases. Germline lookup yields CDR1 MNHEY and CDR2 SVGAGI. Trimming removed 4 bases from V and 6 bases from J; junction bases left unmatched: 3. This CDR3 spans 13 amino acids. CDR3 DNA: TGTGCCAGCAGTTTTGGACAGGCTCAGCCCCAGCATTTT. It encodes CASSFGQAQPQHF.

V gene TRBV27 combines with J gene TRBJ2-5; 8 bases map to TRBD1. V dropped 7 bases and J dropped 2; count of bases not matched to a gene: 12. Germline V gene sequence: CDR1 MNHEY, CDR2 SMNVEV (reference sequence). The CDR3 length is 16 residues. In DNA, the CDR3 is TGTGCCAGCACTGTAAGGGGGGACAGGTTGCAAGAGACCCAGTACTTC. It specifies CASTVRGDRLQETQYF.

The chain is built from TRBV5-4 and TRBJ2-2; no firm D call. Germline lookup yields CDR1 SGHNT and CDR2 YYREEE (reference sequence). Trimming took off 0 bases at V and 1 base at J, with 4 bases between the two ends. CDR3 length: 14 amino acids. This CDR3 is CASSLARNTGELFF. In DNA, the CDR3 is TGTGCCAGCAGCTTGGCCAGGAACACCGGGGAGCTGTTTTTT.

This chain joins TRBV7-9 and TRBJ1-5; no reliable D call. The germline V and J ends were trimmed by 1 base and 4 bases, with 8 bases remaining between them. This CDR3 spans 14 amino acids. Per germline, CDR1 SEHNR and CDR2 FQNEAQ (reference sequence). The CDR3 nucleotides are TGTGCCAGCAGCTTAGGGCCATTGAATCAGCCCCAGCATTTT. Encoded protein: CASSLGPLNQPQHF.

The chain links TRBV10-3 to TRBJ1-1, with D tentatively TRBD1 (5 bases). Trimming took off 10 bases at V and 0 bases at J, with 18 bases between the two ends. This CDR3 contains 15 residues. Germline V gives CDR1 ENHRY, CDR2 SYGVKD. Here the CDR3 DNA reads TGTGCCACCACCGGGGCGGGAATGATGAACACTGAAGCTTTCTTT. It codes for CATTGAGMMNTEAFF.

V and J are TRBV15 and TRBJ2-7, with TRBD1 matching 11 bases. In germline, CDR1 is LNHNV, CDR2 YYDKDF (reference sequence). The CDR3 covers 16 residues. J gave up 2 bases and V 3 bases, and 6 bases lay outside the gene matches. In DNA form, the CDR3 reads TGTGCCACCAGCAGGGGACAGGGGGTGGACACCTACGAGCAGTACTTC. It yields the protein CATSRGQGVDTYEQYF.

DNA for the CDR3: TGTGCCAGCAGTTTGGTAGGCAGGGAGGGAGATACGCAGTATTTT. This sequence encodes CASSLVGREGDTQYF. The V and J genes are TRBV27 and TRBJ2-3; TRBD2 aligns across 7 bases. Germline assignment: CDR1 MNHEY and CDR2 SMNVEV (reference sequence). Trimming removed 3 bases from V and 5 bases from J; junction bases left unmatched: 8. There are 15 residues in the CDR3.

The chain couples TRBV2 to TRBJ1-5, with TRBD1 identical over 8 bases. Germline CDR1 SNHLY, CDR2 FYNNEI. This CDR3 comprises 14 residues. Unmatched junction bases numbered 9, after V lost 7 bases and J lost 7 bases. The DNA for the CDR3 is TGTGCCAGCACTCTCAGGACAGGGCACCAGCCCCAGCATTTT. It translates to CASTLRTGHQPQHF.

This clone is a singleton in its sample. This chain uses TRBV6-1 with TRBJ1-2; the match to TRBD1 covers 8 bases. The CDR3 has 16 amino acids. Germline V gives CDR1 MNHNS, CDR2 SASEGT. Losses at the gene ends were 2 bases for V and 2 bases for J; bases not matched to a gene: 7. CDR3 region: CASSEYSGGMNYGYTF. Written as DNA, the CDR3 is TGTGCCAGCAGTGAATACTCAGGGGGCATGAACTATGGCTACACCTTC.

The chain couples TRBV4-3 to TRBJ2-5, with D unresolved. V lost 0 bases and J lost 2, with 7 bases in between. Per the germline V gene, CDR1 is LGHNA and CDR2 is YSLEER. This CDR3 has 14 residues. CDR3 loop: CASSQDHRQETQYF. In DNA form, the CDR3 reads TGCGCCAGCAGCCAAGATCACAGACAAGAGACCCAGTACTTC.

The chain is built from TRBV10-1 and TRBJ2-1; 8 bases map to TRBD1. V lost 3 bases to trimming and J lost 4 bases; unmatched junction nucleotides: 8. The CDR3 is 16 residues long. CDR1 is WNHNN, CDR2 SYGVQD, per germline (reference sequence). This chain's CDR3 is CASSDPGQGFYNEQFF. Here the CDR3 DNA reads TGCGCCAGCAGTGACCCCGGACAGGGATTTTACAATGAGCAGTTCTTC.

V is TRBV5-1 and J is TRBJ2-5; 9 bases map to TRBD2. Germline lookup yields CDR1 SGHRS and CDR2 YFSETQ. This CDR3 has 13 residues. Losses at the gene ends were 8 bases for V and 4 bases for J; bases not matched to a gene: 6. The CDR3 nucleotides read TGCGCCAGTGGGGGACTAGCTCCAGAGACCCAGTACTTC. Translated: CASGGLAPETQYF. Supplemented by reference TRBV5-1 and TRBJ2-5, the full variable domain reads KAGVTQTPRYLIKTRGQQVTLSCSPISGHRSVSWYQQTPGQGLQFLFEYFSETQRNKGNFPGRFSGRQFSNSRSEMNVSTLELGDSALYLCASGGLAPETQYFGPGTRLLVL.

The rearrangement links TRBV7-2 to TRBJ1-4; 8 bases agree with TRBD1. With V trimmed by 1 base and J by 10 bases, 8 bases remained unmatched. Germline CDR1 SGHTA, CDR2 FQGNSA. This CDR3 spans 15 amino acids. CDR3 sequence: CASSLVIQGAGKLFF. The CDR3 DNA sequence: TGTGCCAGCAGCTTAGTTATCCAGGGGGCAGGAAAACTGTTTTTT.

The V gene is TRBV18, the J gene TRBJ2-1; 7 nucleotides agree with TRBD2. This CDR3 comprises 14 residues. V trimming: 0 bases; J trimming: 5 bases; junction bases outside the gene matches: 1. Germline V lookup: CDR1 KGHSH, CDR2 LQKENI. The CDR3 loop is CASSPPSGDNEQFF. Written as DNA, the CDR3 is TGTGCCAGCTCACCACCGAGCGGGGACAATGAGCAGTTCTTC.

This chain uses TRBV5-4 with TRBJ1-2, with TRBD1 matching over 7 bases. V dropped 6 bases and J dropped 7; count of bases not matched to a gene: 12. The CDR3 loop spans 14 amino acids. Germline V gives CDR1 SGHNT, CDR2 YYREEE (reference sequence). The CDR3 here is CASTPGQEPGGYTF. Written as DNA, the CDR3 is TGTGCCAGCACCCCCGGACAGGAACCTGGTGGCTACACCTTC.

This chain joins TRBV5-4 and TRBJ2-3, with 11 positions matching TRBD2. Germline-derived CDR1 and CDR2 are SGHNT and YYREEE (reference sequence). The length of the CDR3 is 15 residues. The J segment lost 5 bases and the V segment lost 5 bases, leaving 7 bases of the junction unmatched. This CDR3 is CASSLAGGPRDTQYF. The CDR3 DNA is TGTGCCAGCAGTTTAGCGGGGGGGCCCAGAGATACGCAGTATTTT.

The chain's CDR3 is CASSISQDPSPLHF. CDR3 bases: TGTGCCAGTAGTATTTCTCAGGATCCTTCACCCCTCCACTTT. The rearrangement joins TRBV19 to TRBJ1-6; D gene ambiguous. Deletions cut 3 bases from V and 9 bases from J, with 12 bases between. Germline CDR1 reads LNHDA; CDR2 reads SQIVND (reference sequence). The CDR3 runs to 14 residues.

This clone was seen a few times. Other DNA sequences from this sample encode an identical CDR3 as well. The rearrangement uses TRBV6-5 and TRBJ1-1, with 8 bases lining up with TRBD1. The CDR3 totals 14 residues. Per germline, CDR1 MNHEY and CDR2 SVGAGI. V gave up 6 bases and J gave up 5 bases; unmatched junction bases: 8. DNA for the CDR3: TGTGCCAGCAGGGACAGGGACGGAGGGACTGAAGCTTTCTTT. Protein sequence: CASRDRDGGTEAFF.

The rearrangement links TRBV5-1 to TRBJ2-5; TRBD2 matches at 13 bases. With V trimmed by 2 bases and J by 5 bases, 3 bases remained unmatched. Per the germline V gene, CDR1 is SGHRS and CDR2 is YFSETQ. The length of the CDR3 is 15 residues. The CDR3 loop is CASSFAGLAGETQYF. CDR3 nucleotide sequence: TGCGCCAGCAGCTTCGCGGGACTAGCGGGGGAGACCCAGTACTTC.